The T cell receptor (beta chain) described here comes from a study of blood T cell repertoires in COVID-19. Background on the study: Spain, Italy and the United States supplied samples that represented acute and convalescent COVID-19. PBMCs, B-cell-depleted T cells, or T cells were the source of the cDNA or gDNA that made up the material.

As handled by the study authors: The authors estimated nucleated cell counts from reference gene primer amplification. The method was immunoSEQ multiplex PCR; TCRdb's version includes in-frame clones alone and lacks a portion of them. Clonal size and the V and J genes are those of that table, whereas D and trimming came from the DNA. The sample contains about 110,000 clones, around 81% of which appear only once. V dropped 5 bases and J dropped 4; count of bases not matched to a gene: 8. From germline, CDR1 is SEHNR and CDR2 FQNEAQ (reference sequence). The CDR3 runs to 15 residues. Sequenced input: peripheral blood. The chain links TRBV7-9 to TRBJ1-1; the match to TRBD1 covers 9 bases. The sequence derives from an older woman with acute or convalescent COVID-19. The CDR3 loop reads CASSPEDRGGTEAFF. CDR3 sequence (DNA): TGTGCCAGCAGCCCCGAGGACAGGGGTGGCACTGAAGCTTTCTTT. Looking up the rest from reference TRBV7-9 and TRBJ1-1 gives the full variable domain: DTGVSQNPRHKITKRGQNVTFRCDPISEHNRLYWYRQTLGQGPEFLTYFQNEAQLEKSRLLSDRFSAERPKGSFSTLEIQRTEQGDSAMYLCASSPEDRGGTEAFFGQGTRLTVV.